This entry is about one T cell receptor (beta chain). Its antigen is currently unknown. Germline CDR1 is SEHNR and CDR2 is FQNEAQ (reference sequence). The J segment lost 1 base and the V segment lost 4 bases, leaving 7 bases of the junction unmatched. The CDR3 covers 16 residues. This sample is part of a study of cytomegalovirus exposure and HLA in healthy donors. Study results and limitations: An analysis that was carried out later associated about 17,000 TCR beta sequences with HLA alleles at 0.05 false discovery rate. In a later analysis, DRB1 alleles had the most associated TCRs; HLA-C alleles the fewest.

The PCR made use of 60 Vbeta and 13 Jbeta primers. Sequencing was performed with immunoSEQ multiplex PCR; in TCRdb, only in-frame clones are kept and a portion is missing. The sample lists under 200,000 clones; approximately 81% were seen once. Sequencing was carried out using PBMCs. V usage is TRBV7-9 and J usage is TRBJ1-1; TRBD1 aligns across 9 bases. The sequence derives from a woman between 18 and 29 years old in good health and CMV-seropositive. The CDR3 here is CASSSQTGGRNTEAFF. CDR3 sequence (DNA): TGTGCCAGCAGCTCCCAGACAGGGGGGAGGAACACTGAAGCTTTCTTT. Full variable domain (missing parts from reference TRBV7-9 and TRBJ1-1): DTGVSQNPRHKITKRGQNVTFRCDPISEHNRLYWYRQTLGQGPEFLTYFQNEAQLEKSRLLSDRFSAERPKGSFSTLEIQRTEQGDSAMYLCASSSQTGGRNTEAFFGQGTRLTVV.